These T cell receptor beta chains were read from a single sample in a study of radiation and T cells in renal cell carcinoma. The method was immunoSEQ multiplex PCR; TCRdb's version includes in-frame clones alone and lacks a portion of them. Altogether 95,000 or so clones are present, around 88% being singletons, with the ten largest covering approximately 8.4%. The input for sequencing was blood, taken from a patient whose treatment included radiotherapy and nephrectomy. The receptor set was obtained from a man aged 50 to 59 with renal cell carcinoma. CDR3s include the opening cysteine and the closing phenylalanine or tryptophan. D genes are given only for firm matches. Some rows mark clone size as missing; the rest say once, few, many or name a class of expanded clone.

>TRBJ2-3|.|TRBV5-4|.
CASSLGGQSTDTQYF
TGTGCCAGCAGCTTGGGAGGGCAGAGCACAGATACGCAGTATTTT
>TRBJ2-4|.|TRBV12-5|.
CASDPPVQRKNIQYF
TGTGCTAGTGATCCCCCGGTCCAGAGGAAAAACATTCAGTACTTC
>TRBJ2-1|.|TRBV9|.
CASSVRGDPYNEQFF
TGTGCCAGCAGCGTTCGAGGGGATCCCTACAATGAGCAGTTCTTC
>TRBJ2-7|.|TRBV4-2|.
CASSQGVGPYEQYF
TGTGCCAGCAGCCAAGGGGTCGGGCCCTACGAGCAGTACTTC
>TRBJ1-4|.|TRBV2|.
CASSEAIGVEKLFF
TGTGCCAGCAGTGAAGCGATCGGGGTTGAAAAACTGTTTTTT
>TRBJ2-7|.|TRBV5-1|.
CASSFLPGLGSSYEQYF
TGCGCCAGCAGCTTTCTACCCGGGCTGGGGAGTAGCTACGAGCAGTACTTC
>TRBJ1-2|.|TRBV5-1|TRBD1
CASSPGQGGYGYTF
TGCGCCAGCAGCCCAGGACAGGGAGGATATGGCTACACCTTC
>TRBJ1-6|once|TRBV18|TRBD1
CASSPGQGDNSPLHF
TGTGCCAGCTCACCGGGCCAGGGGGACAATTCACCCCTCCACTTT
>TRBJ2-7|.|TRBV7-3|TRBD2
CASSLTGTSYEQYF
TGTGCCAGCAGCTTGACCGGGACTAGCTACGAGCAGTACTTC
>TRBJ2-1|.|TRBV7-4|TRBD1
CASPSPGQGATYYNEQFF
TGTGCCAGCCCCTCTCCGGGACAGGGGGCTACCTACTACAATGAGCAGTTCTTC
>TRBJ2-5|few|TRBV5-1|TRBD2
CASSARFLAGAQTQYF
TGCGCCAGCAGCGCACGATTTCTAGCGGGAGCTCAGACCCAGTACTTC
>TRBJ2-1|.|TRBV6-1|.
CASSEWGPGNEQFF
TGTGCCAGCAGTGAATGGGGCCCTGGGAATGAGCAGTTCTTC
>TRBJ2-7|.|TRBV6-5|.
CASRASGTTYEQYF
TGTGCCAGCAGGGCCTCAGGAACCACCTACGAGCAGTACTTC
>TRBJ2-5|.|TRBV6-5|.
CASEGAGTETQYF
TGTGCCAGCGAGGGGGCGGGGACGGAGACCCAGTACTTC
>TRBJ2-7|.|TRBV5-1|TRBD2
CASSLSPSGSSYEQYF
TGCGCCAGCAGCTTGTCGCCTAGCGGGAGCTCCTACGAGCAGTACTTC
>TRBJ2-7|.|TRBV5-1|.
CASSLGGDSYEQYF
TGCGCCAGCAGCTTGGGTGGGGACTCCTACGAGCAGTACTTC
>TRBJ2-7|few|TRBV27|.
CASSLTRRAYEQYF
TGTGCCAGCAGTTTAACCAGAAGAGCCTACGAGCAGTACTTC
>TRBJ1-5|.|TRBV2|.
CASSPEWGSNQPQHF
TGTGCCAGCAGTCCAGAGTGGGGTAGCAATCAGCCCCAGCATTTT
>TRBJ1-2|.|TRBV7-9|TRBD1
CASSPGQGVGDYGYTF
TGTGCCAGCAGCCCAGGACAGGGGGTTGGCGACTATGGCTACACCTTC
>TRBJ2-3|few|TRBV10-3|.
CAIRRDLQNTDTQYF
TGTGCCATCCGAAGGGACCTACAGAACACAGATACGCAGTATTTT
>TRBJ2-7|.|TRBV28|TRBD2
CASEPGLAREQYF
TGTGCCAGCGAACCGGGACTAGCGCGTGAGCAGTACTTC
>TRBJ1-1|.|TRBV15|TRBD1
CATSEQGAHAPEAFF
TGTGCCACCAGCGAACAGGGGGCGCATGCTCCTGAAGCTTTCTTT
>TRBJ2-7|.|TRBV6-1|.
CASREAEQYF
TGTGCCAGCAGAGAGGCGGAGCAGTACTTC
>TRBJ1-1|.|TRBV27|.
CASSLYTDINEAFF
TGTGCCAGCAGTTTATACACAGACATAAATGAAGCTTTCTTT
>TRBJ2-5|.|TRBV5-1|.
CASSRGFQETQYF
TGCGCCAGCTCCAGGGGATTTCAAGAGACCCAGTACTTC
>TRBJ1-4|few|TRBV6-6|.
CASSYSMQVLSEKLFF
TGTGCCAGCAGTTACTCGATGCAGGTTTTGTCTGAAAAACTGTTTTTT
>TRBJ2-5|.|TRBV5-1|.
CASSGLQGIGETQYF
TGCGCCAGCAGCGGACTGCAGGGTATAGGCGAGACCCAGTACTTC
>TRBJ2-3|few|TRBV5-1|.
CASRTQPWADTQYF
TGCGCCAGCAGGACACAGCCCTGGGCAGATACGCAGTATTTT
>TRBJ1-5|.|TRBV7-9|.
CASSLSVHQPQHF
TGTGCCAGCAGCTTATCCGTTCATCAGCCCCAGCATTTT
>TRBJ2-2|.|TRBV30|.
CAWRIQGDTGELFF
TGTGCCTGGCGCATACAGGGAGACACCGGGGAGCTGTTTTTT
>TRBJ1-2|.|TRBV4-2|.
CASSQERGTTGFNYGYTF
TGTGCCAGCAGCCAAGAGCGGGGGACGACAGGATTCAACTATGGCTACACCTTC
>TRBJ1-1|once|TRBV25-1|.
CASSPIDRLMNTEAFF
TGTGCCAGCAGTCCGATCGACAGACTGATGAACACTGAAGCTTTCTTT
>TRBJ1-2|.|TRBV5-4|.
CASSLVGGDYGYTF
TGTGCCAGCAGCTTGGTTGGAGGAGACTATGGCTACACCTTC
>TRBJ2-7|.|TRBV6-5|TRBD1
CASSFVTGYEQYF
TGTGCCAGCAGTTTCGTGACAGGGTACGAGCAGTACTTC
>TRBJ1-3|.|TRBV19|.
CASSPRERNTIYF
TGTGCCAGTAGTCCGCGCGAGCGGAACACCATATATTTT
>TRBJ1-6|once|TRBV7-2|.
CASSQRGYSPLHF
TGTGCCAGCAGCCAACGGGGATATTCACCCCTCCACTTT